A selection of T cell receptor beta chains follows, all from one sample in a study of cytotoxic CD8 clonotypes in ibrutinib-treated CLL. Here immunoSEQ multiplex PCR was the method, and the copy in TCRdb shows in-frame clones only, minus some. The table shows 250,000 to 350,000 clones, with 76% occurring only once. The sequencing here drew on PBMCs, taken at disease progression, from a patient treated with ibrutinib. These receptors were obtained from a human donor with chronic lymphocytic leukemia. CDR3s include the opening cysteine and the closing phenylalanine or tryptophan. A D gene is named only where the DNA matches it firmly. Some rows have no size entry. The others give once, few or many, or a class for an expanded clone.

clone size	D gene	V gene	J gene	CDR3 protein	CDR3 DNA
few	TRBD1	TRBV7-2	TRBJ2-7	CASSPTGGSYEQYF	TGTGCCAGCAGCCCCACAGGGGGTTCCTACGAGCAGTACTTC
.	.	TRBV2	TRBJ2-4	CASRFGLRTELAKNIQYF	TGTGCCAGCAGGTTTGGACTCCGAACCGAACTAGCCAAAAACATTCAGTACTTC
.	.	TRBV2	TRBJ1-2	CASSEGLEPRTGYGYTF	TGTGCCAGCAGTGAAGGGCTAGAACCCCGGACGGGCTATGGCTACACCTTC
.	.	TRBV27	TRBJ1-3	CASSLLSGNTIYF	TGTGCCAGCAGTTTATTGAGTGGAAACACCATATATTTT
once	.	TRBV29-1	TRBJ2-1	CSVDYRSSGEQFF	TGCAGCGTGGACTACCGTTCATCGGGTGAGCAGTTCTTC
few	TRBD2	TRBV7-6	TRBJ2-1	CASGTSGYNEQFF	TGTGCCAGCGGGACTAGCGGCTACAATGAGCAGTTCTTC
.	TRBD2	TRBV7-2	TRBJ2-2	CASNPGLAGAGELFF	TGTGCCAGCAACCCGGGACTAGCGGGAGCCGGGGAGCTGTTTTTT
.	.	TRBV4-1	TRBJ2-7	CASSQDRYQGGDEQYF	TGCGCCAGCAGCCAAGATCGGTATCAGGGGGGCGACGAGCAGTACTTC
.	.	TRBV28	TRBJ2-7	CASRPGGRREYEQYF	TGTGCCAGCAGGCCCGGGGGGCGGAGGGAGTACGAGCAGTACTTC
.	TRBD2	TRBV5-1	TRBJ2-3	CASEAGGQADTQYF	TGCGCCAGCGAGGCGGGGGGCCAGGCAGATACGCAGTATTTT
.	TRBD2	TRBV11-2	TRBJ2-1	CASSLLGSGIYNEQFF	TGTGCCAGCAGCTTATTGGGTAGCGGGATATACAATGAGCAGTTCTTC
.	.	TRBV7-9	TRBJ2-5	CASSPKGRETQYF	TGTGCCAGCAGCCCGAAGGGCAGAGAGACCCAGTACTTC
.	TRBD1	TRBV7-6	TRBJ2-7	CASSSRQGSYEQYF	TGTGCCAGCAGCTCCAGACAGGGGAGCTACGAGCAGTACTTC
.	.	TRBV18	TRBJ2-2	CASSPSWGEPNTGELFF	TGTGCCAGCTCACCGAGCTGGGGAGAGCCGAACACCGGGGAGCTGTTTTTT
.	.	TRBV5-6	TRBJ2-7	CASSLYKLAYDYEQYF	TGTGCCAGCAGCTTGTATAAGTTGGCTTACGACTACGAGCAGTACTTC
.	.	TRBV4-3	TRBJ2-1	CASSQEGRLDPHNEQFF	TGCGCCAGCAGCCAGGAAGGTAGGCTAGACCCCCACAATGAGCAGTTCTTC
.	TRBD1	TRBV5-1	TRBJ1-2	CASSLQGARDGYTF	TGCGCCAGCAGCTTACAGGGGGCGCGAGATGGCTACACCTTC
.	TRBD1	TRBV23-1	TRBJ2-7	CASSQSPPNRGLYEQYF	TGCGCCAGCAGTCAATCTCCGCCTAACAGGGGGCTCTACGAGCAGTACTTC
.	.	TRBV27	TRBJ2-1	CASAAGRPDSEQFF	TGTGCCAGCGCAGCCGGCCGTCCCGACAGTGAGCAGTTCTTC
few	.	TRBV9	TRBJ2-1	CASSVSLTEQFF	TGTGCCAGCAGCGTATCGCTTACCGAGCAGTTCTTC
.	TRBD1	TRBV10-3	TRBJ2-3	CAIGGQYSTDTQYF	TGTGCCATCGGGGGACAGTATAGCACAGATACGCAGTATTTT
.	TRBD2	TRBV28	TRBJ2-7	CASRGGRAGEQYF	TGTGCCAGCAGAGGTGGGAGGGCGGGCGAGCAGTACTTC
.	.	TRBV7-9	TRBJ1-4	CASSSAGSTNEKLFF	TGTGCCAGCAGCTCTGCCGGATCAACTAATGAAAAACTGTTTTTT
.	.	TRBV9	TRBJ2-3	CASSVDNTDTQYF	TGTGCCAGCAGCGTAGATAACACAGATACGCAGTATTTT
.	.	TRBV27	TRBJ1-4	CASSWRQGGEKLFF	TGTGCCAGCAGTTGGAGGCAGGGTGGTGAAAAACTGTTTTTT
.	.	TRBV2	TRBJ1-3	CASRATWVQGGNTIYF	TGTGCCAGCAGGGCCACCTGGGTCCAGGGCGGAAACACCATATATTTT
.	.	TRBV18	TRBJ2-3	CASSPPGGTDTQYF	TGTGCCAGCTCACCACCCGGGGGCACAGATACGCAGTATTTT
.	TRBD2	TRBV7-9	TRBJ2-5	CASRIGGEGETQYF	TGTGCCAGCAGGATCGGTGGGGAGGGGGAGACCCAGTACTTC
.	TRBD1	TRBV13	TRBJ1-5	CASSPGQGADQPQHF	TGTGCCAGCAGCCCCGGACAGGGAGCGGATCAGCCCCAGCATTTT
.	TRBD1	TRBV18	TRBJ2-1	CASSPMGQGYNEQFF	TGTGCCAGCTCACCAATGGGACAGGGCTACAATGAGCAGTTCTTC
.	.	TRBV19	TRBJ2-1	CASTHFRGTRVGDNEQFF	TGTGCCAGTACTCACTTCAGGGGTACACGTGTTGGGGACAATGAGCAGTTCTTC
.	TRBD1	TRBV5-1	TRBJ2-3	CASSLEGARDTQYF	TGCGCCAGCAGCTTGGAGGGGGCGCGTGATACGCAGTATTTT
.	.	TRBV4-1	TRBJ1-5	CASSQDEFQPQHF	TGCGCCAGCAGCCAAGATGAGTTTCAGCCCCAGCATTTT
.	.	TRBV5-6	TRBJ2-3	CASSGDLASYTQYF	TGTGCCAGCAGCGGGGACTTGGCCTCGTATACGCAGTATTTT
.	.	TRBV7-8	TRBJ2-3	CASSLLHTDTQYF	TGTGCCAGCAGCTTATTGCATACAGATACGCAGTATTTT
.	TRBD1	TRBV5-6	TRBJ1-6	CASSLVDRGGSPLHF	TGTGCCAGCAGCTTGGTTGACAGGGGAGGATCACCCCTCCACTTT
.	.	TRBV7-2	TRBJ1-6	CASSLSLGSPLHF	TGTGCCAGCAGCTTATCGCTCGGTTCACCCCTCCACTTT
few	TRBD2	TRBV6-5	TRBJ2-7	CASSWTSGYEQYF	TGTGCCAGCAGCTGGACTAGCGGTTACGAGCAGTACTTC
.	.	TRBV29-1	TRBJ1-1	CSVAPLNTEAFF	TGCAGCGTTGCACCACTGAACACTGAAGCTTTCTTT
.	TRBD2	TRBV7-9	TRBJ2-3	CASKPLGGYTQYF	TGTGCCAGCAAGCCCTTGGGGGGGTATACGCAGTATTTT
.	.	TRBV9	TRBJ1-2	CASRQAYGYTF	TGTGCCAGCAGACAGGCCTATGGCTACACCTTC
.	TRBD1	TRBV6-5	TRBJ1-2	CASSFQPGQISGYTF	TGTGCCAGCAGTTTCCAACCGGGACAGATCAGCGGCTACACCTTC
few	TRBD1	TRBV2	TRBJ1-6	CASSPPGTGGSSPLHF	TGTGCCAGCAGTCCGCCCGGGACAGGGGGGTCTTCACCCCTCCACTTT
.	TRBD1	TRBV7-2	TRBJ2-1	CASSSRTGEQFF	TGTGCCAGCAGCTCCCGGACAGGTGAGCAGTTCTTC
.	.	TRBV6-4	TRBJ1-2	CASSRTTNYGYTF	TGTGCCAGCAGTAGGACAACTAACTATGGCTACACCTTC
few	.	TRBV9	TRBJ2-4	CASSVGIAKNIQYF	TGTGCCAGCAGCGTAGGGATAGCCAAAAACATTCAGTACTTC
few	.	TRBV7-8	TRBJ2-7	CASSLYRAKTYEQYF	TGTGCCAGCAGCTTATACAGGGCGAAGACCTACGAGCAGTACTTC
once	.	TRBV18	TRBJ2-3	CASSPGDTQYF	TGTGCCAGCTCACCAGGCGATACGCAGTATTTT
.	TRBD2	TRBV5-1	TRBJ2-7	CASRSGTSHYEQYF	TGCGCCAGCAGGTCCGGGACTAGTCATTACGAGCAGTACTTC
.	TRBD1	TRBV28	TRBJ2-3	CASSPLGTVTDTQYF	TGTGCCAGCAGCCCCTTAGGGACAGTCACAGATACGCAGTATTTT
once	.	TRBV9	TRBJ1-1	CASSLNREVNTEAFF	TGTGCCAGCAGCTTAAACAGGGAGGTGAACACTGAAGCTTTCTTT
.	TRBD1	TRBV11-2	TRBJ2-7	CASSRGTGREQYF	TGTGCCAGTAGCCGCGGGACAGGGCGAGAGCAGTACTTC
.	.	TRBV7-6	TRBJ2-2	CASRGRGTPNTGELFF	TGTGCCAGCAGGGGGAGGGGGACCCCGAACACCGGGGAGCTGTTTTTT
.	TRBD1	TRBV4-1	TRBJ2-7	CASSQEGTGTYEQYF	TGCGCCAGCAGCCAAGAGGGGACAGGGACCTACGAGCAGTACTTC
.	.	TRBV9	TRBJ1-6	CASSPSGKIGSPLHF	TGTGCCAGCAGCCCCAGCGGGAAGATCGGGTCACCCCTCCACTTT